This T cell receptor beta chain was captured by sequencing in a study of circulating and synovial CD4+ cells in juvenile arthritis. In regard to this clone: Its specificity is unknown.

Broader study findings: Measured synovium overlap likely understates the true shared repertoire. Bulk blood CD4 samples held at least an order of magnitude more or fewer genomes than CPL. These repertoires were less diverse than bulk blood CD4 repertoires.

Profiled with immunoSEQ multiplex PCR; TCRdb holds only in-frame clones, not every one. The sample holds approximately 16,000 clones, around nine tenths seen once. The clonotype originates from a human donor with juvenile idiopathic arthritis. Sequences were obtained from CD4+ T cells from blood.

CDR3 region: CASSLVSGMDNEQFF. The DNA of the CDR3 is TGCGCCAGCAGCTTGGTTTCAGGGATGGACAATGAGCAGTTCTTC. The chain combines TRBV5-1 with TRBJ2-1, with D possibly TRBD1 on 5 matching bases. Looked up from germline, CDR1 is SGHRS and CDR2 is YFSETQ. The CDR3 has 15 residues. V was pared by 0 bases and J by 5 bases, with 12 bases between.